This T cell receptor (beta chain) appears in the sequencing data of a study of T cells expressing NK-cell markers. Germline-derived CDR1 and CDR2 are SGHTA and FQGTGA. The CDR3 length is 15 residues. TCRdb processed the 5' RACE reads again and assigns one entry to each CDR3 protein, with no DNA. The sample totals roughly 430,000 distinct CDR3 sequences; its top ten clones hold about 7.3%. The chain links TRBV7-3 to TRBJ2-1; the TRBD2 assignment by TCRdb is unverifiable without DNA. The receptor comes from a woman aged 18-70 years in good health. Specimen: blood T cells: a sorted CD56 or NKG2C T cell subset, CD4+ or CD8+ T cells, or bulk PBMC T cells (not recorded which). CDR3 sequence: CASSLTSGGPNEQFF. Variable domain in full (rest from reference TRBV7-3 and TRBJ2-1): GAGVSQTPSNKVTEKGKYVELRCDPISGHTALYWYRQSLGQGPEFLIYFQGTGAADDSGLPNDRFFAVRPEGSVSTLKIQRTERGDSAVYLCASSLTSGGPNEQFFGPGTRLTVL.